Below, one TCR beta chain is given with its context. Its antigen is currently not known. No much larger clone exists at a distance of one base, and base qualities are not known. The donors were healthy, HIV-negative adults with no recently reported acute infections or vaccinations. All donors were Caucasian adults living in Nashville, Tennessee, USA. CD4+ T cells were enriched by magnetic negative selection, after which naive cells were positively selected on CD45RA and the negative fraction was taken as the memory subset. Blood was collected by leukapheresis, and PBMCs were isolated by Ficoll-Histopaque density gradient centrifugation and then cryopreserved in liquid nitrogen vapor phase. Analytical flow cytometry was used to check the purity and quantity of each magnetically sorted T cell population. From each sorted fraction, genomic DNA was isolated and quantified by UV absorbance on a Nanodrop 2000c.

The entry originates in a study of shared clonotypes between healthy human individuals (dated by TCRdb to the early 2020s). Turning to the overall study: Two women and three men aged 18 to 49 years were included in the cohort. For each donor, three plates each were used for CD4 naive and CD4 memory, two plates were used for CD8 naive, and one plate was used for CD8 memory. Per donor, leukapheresis produced somewhere between about 0.9 and 9.5 billion PBMCs. To estimate repertoire size and how much clonotype sharing occurs between individuals, the study deeply sequenced the blood TCR repertoires of roughly 5 healthy adults. To increase sequencing depth and limit assay-specific biases, different laboratories used diverse techniques to prepare libraries and sequence TCR repertoires.

Here is what the overall study found, with its caveats: The small number of donors limited the genetic and exposure-history diversity represented. Compared with non-shared clonotypes, the clonotypes found in all four sorted-subset donors had higher generation probabilities. Pairwise subsampling led to the expectation that sequencing depth would affect the degree of clonotype sharing among donors. Rarefaction of sorted-subset datasets indicated incomplete sequencing despite the large sequencing depth. Sampling was limited to blood, and TCR repertoires in tissue likely differ from TCR repertoires in blood. About 5% of naive CD4, 3% to 4% of naive CD8, about 2.1% of memory CD4, and 0.35% to 0.4% of memory CD8 clonotypes were shared across a few donors. Naive subsets generally had larger estimated clonotype richness than memory subsets.

TCR CDR3 regions were amplified from genomic DNA by multiplex PCR using the deep immunoSEQ assay. For each cell subset, the extracted genomic DNA was distributed evenly across all wells of several immunoSEQ 96-well plates, and each plate served as one replicate. For sorted subsets, approximately 200 ng of genomic DNA, equivalent to some 30,000 T cell genomes, went into each replicate PCR. Purified libraries were quantified with a Qubit 3.0 fluorometer, sized on a Bioanalyzer 2100, and re-quantified with the KAPA Library Quantification kit. Each immunoSEQ 96-well plate was sequenced on its own single-read 150-cycle Illumina NextSeq 550 flow cell. The study's own analysis went as follows. Because only junctional sequences without quality scores were contained in the immunoSEQ output, filtering matching that applied to full-length reads could not be performed. Sequences were annotated with PyIR, a Python wrapper for IgBLAST v1.9, using IMGT germline references to assign V/J genes and CDR3. Reads with weak V/J assignments (E-value above 1e-6), missing CDR3, stop codons, out-of-frame junctions, or ambiguous translated residues were removed. A V3J clonotype was defined by an identical inferred V gene, J gene, and CDR3 amino acid sequence. To compute the percentage overlap between repertoires, the number of shared unique clonotypes was divided by the size of the smaller repertoire. Repertoire richness was assessed with RTK rarefaction, the Chao1 estimator, and Recon v2.1 estimates of unobserved clonotypes. OLGA was used to compute generation probabilities for all TCRbeta clonotypes that the gDNA method yielded from a few donors. The immuneACCESS repertoire file appears here via TCRdb, limited to in-frame rearrangements. These files lack a portion of the clones; in checked studies, under half of the deficit traces to unresolved V genes, and the cause of the others is not known. V and J calls and clone size are given by that table; D and trimming were obtained from the DNA. For this sample there are roughly 2,300,000 clones; less than 95% appear just once. Jointly, the top ten make up 0.37% of the sample.

V has 3 bases trimmed and J has 7 bases trimmed; junction bases matching no gene number 13. Measured from the cysteine to the phenylalanine, the CDR3 is 17 residues long. Only CDR3 DNA remains: 51 bases, in frame from the first base. Taken from the germline V gene, the CDR1 and CDR2 loops are MDHEN and SYDVKM. The sequence was collected from a man between 18 and 29 years old in good health. Some clones in this sample may be carry-over from other donors' samples. The sequencing input was naive CD4+ T cells from PBMCs. This sample's cell subset or site label indicates: CD45RA+ positively selected. The V and J genes are TRBV28 and TRBJ1-3; 9 bases in between match TRBD1. The CDR3 reads as follows: CASSFLLKGQGLNTIYF. The DNA sequence is as follows: TGTGCCAGCAGTTTTCTGCTGAAGGGACAGGGATTGAACACCATATATTTT.